What follows are 31 T cell receptor beta chains derived from one specimen sequenced in a study of human T cells and chemical hapten exposure. Specified time point: patch test 1, 2 weeks after DPC sensitization. Treatment specified: therapeutic diphenylcyclopropenone sensitization with weekly scalp DPC. TCRdb passed the RACE reads through MiXCR, listing each CDR3 protein once. The sample has 150,000 to 200,000 distinct CDR3 sequences; under 25% are singletons. Sample: whole blood, taken in connection with sensitization to the hapten diphenylcyclopropenone (DPC). These receptors were collected from a woman in her 50s with alopecia areata. Some clones in this sample may be carry-over from other donors' samples.

V usage is TRBV5-1 and J usage is TRBJ1-2; a possible D gene is TRBD1 (6 bases). Germline V gene lookup returns CDR1 SGHRS and CDR2 YFSETQ. Trimming cost V 0 bases and J 6 bases, with 9 bases left between them. This CDR3 contains 13 residues. The CDR3 loop is CASSLDRVDGYTF. The CDR3 bases are TGCGCCAGCAGCTTGGACAGGGTGGATGGCTACACCTTC. Full variable domain (outside the CDR3, taken from reference TRBV5-1 and TRBJ1-2): KAGVTQTPRYLIKTRGQQVTLSCSPISGHRSVSWYQQTPGQGLQFLFEYFSETQRNKGNFPGRFSGRQFSNSRSEMNVSTLELGDSALYLCASSLDRVDGYTFGSGTRLTVV.

V and J are TRBV20-1 and TRBJ2-7, with 8 bases identical to TRBD1. The germline CDR1 and CDR2 sequences are DFQATT and SNEGSKA (reference sequence). The CDR3 is 11 residues long. The V and J ends lost 6 bases and 7 bases, in that order; junction bases with no gene match: 5. In DNA, the CDR3 is TGCAGTGCGACGACAGGGGATGAGCAGTACTTC. It specifies CSATTGDEQYF.

A few counts support this clonotype. The rearrangement joins TRBV5-1 to TRBJ1-5; 7 bases match TRBD1. From germline, CDR1 is SGHRS and CDR2 YFSETQ. The CDR3 runs 17 residues. J gave up 5 bases and V 0 bases, and 11 bases lay outside the gene matches. The CDR3 sequence: CASSLAPRQGWDQPQHF. In DNA, the CDR3 is TGCGCCAGCAGCTTGGCCCCACGACAGGGATGGGATCAGCCCCAGCATTTT.

This rearrangement joins TRBV2 to TRBJ2-1; 9 bases map to TRBD2. The trim removed 8 bases at V and 4 bases at J, leaving 9 bases unmatched. Per germline, CDR1 SNHLY and CDR2 FYNNEI. The CDR3 spans 15 residues. This chain's CDR3 is CASAGLASDYNEQFF. DNA of the CDR3: TGTGCCAGCGCCGGACTAGCGAGCGATTACAATGAGCAGTTCTTC.

This clonotype was found many times. This chain uses TRBV5-1 with TRBJ1-6; 9 nucleotides agree with TRBD1. CDR1 is SGHRS and CDR2 is YFSETQ in the germline V gene. Trimming cost V 3 bases and J 7 bases; bases outside gene matches: 2. The CDR3 spans 14 residues. This chain's CDR3 is CASSSTGGNSPLHF. The CDR3 region has the DNA TGCGCCAGCAGCTCCACAGGGGGCAATTCACCCCTCCACTTT.

This clonotype occurred a few times. J is TRBJ1-1 and V is TRBV29-1; no definite D call. The length of the CDR3 is 14 residues. Germline V gene lookup returns CDR1 SQVTM and CDR2 ANQGSEA. Trimming removed 7 bases from V and 4 bases from J, with 19 bases in between. The CDR3 region is CSAANAPMSTEAFF. DNA for the CDR3: TGCAGCGCCGCTAATGCCCCCATGAGCACTGAAGCTTTCTTT.

This clonotype was recorded once. This chain joins TRBV2 and TRBJ2-2, with TRBD2 as a possible D gene (5 bases). Trimming removed 0 bases from V and 2 bases from J, with 16 bases in between. Germline CDR1 and CDR2: SNHLY and FYNNEI. CDR3 length: 18 amino acids. Written as DNA, the CDR3 is TGTGCCAGCAGTGAAGCGCACCACGGGGTGGGAAACACCGGGGAGCTGTTTTTT. Translated, it gives CASSEAHHGVGNTGELFF.

The table lists this clonotype with a few counts. V is TRBV27 and J is TRBJ2-3; 7 bases are a match to TRBD2. The germline V gene has CDR1 MNHEY and CDR2 SMNVEV (reference sequence). The ends lost 2 bases at V and 4 bases at J; junction bases unmatched: 6. This CDR3 comprises 15 residues. The CDR3 DNA is TGTGCCAGCAGTTTAACGAGCGGGAACCCAGATACGCAGTATTTT. This encodes CASSLTSGNPDTQYF.

The gene calls are TRBV10-3 and TRBJ2-5, with TRBD2 matching 10 bases. Germline V gene sequence: CDR1 ENHRY, CDR2 SYGVKD. V was clipped by 8 bases and J by 5 bases; unmatched bases: 11. The CDR3 totals 15 residues. The chain's CDR3 is CAIAASGSRGETQYF. CDR3 sequence (DNA): TGTGCCATCGCCGCTAGCGGGAGTAGGGGGGAGACCCAGTACTTC.

This clonotype was picked up a small number of times. The rearrangement uses TRBV27 and TRBJ1-2, with D maybe TRBD1 (6 bases). Germline V gene data show CDR1 as MNHEY and CDR2 as SMNVEV (reference sequence). The CDR3 length is 14 residues. Trimming removed 0 bases from V and 6 bases from J, with 11 bases in between. The CDR3 protein is CASSLSTGHNGYTF. The CDR3, as DNA: TGTGCCAGCAGTTTATCTACAGGGCATAATGGCTACACCTTC.

This chain uses TRBV20-1 with TRBJ2-7, with D unresolved. The CDR3 loop spans 12 amino acids. The V end lost 6 bases, the J end lost 2 bases, and 11 bases lay between the germline ends. Germline-derived CDR1 and CDR2 are DFQATT and SNEGSKA (reference sequence). CDR3 region: CSAEHVPYEQYF. CDR3 coding DNA: TGCAGTGCCGAACACGTCCCCTACGAGCAGTACTTC.

The chain employs TRBV12-3 or TRBV12-4 and TRBJ2-1; D is perhaps TRBD2 (6 bases). This CDR3 has 14 residues. V shed 4 bases and J shed 0 bases, with 7 bases lying between them. CDR3 amino acids: CASSYGSSYNEQFF. CDR3 in DNA: TGTGCCAGCAGTTACGGGAGCTCCTACAATGAGCAGTTCTTC.

V is TRBV10-2 and J is TRBJ1-3; D call uncertain. Deletions cut 9 bases from V and 3 bases from J, with 6 bases between. The CDR3 runs to 11 residues. Germline CDR1 reads WSHSY; CDR2 reads SAAADI. This chain's CDR3 is CASKDGNTIYF. Here the CDR3 DNA reads TGCGCCAGTAAGGATGGAAACACCATATATTTT.

The rearrangement uses TRBV19 and TRBJ2-1, with D possibly being TRBD2 (6 bases). Germline V gene data show CDR1 as LNHDA and CDR2 as SQIVND (reference sequence). The CDR3 covers 15 residues. Trimming removed 10 bases at V and 7 bases at J, with 23 bases between. The CDR3 sequence is CATGLLDGSWNEQFF. DNA for the CDR3: TGTGCCACGGGGCTCTTGGACGGGAGTTGGAATGAGCAGTTCTTC.

V and J are TRBV12-3 or TRBV12-4 and TRBJ2-2, with D perhaps being TRBD1 or TRBD2 (5 bases each). V shed 6 bases and J shed 1 base, with 15 bases lying between them. CDR3 size: 16 residues. Here the CDR3 DNA reads TGTGCCAGCAGCCACTCAGGGAGTCAGAACACCGGGGAGCTGTTTTTT. Its translation is CASSHSGSQNTGELFF.

A few counts support this clonotype. The chain has TRBV11-1 and TRBJ2-3; 8 nucleotides line up with TRBD2. The length of the CDR3 is 14 residues. Germline loops: CDR1 SGHAT, CDR2 FQDESV (reference sequence). Losses at the gene ends were 4 bases for V and 6 bases for J; bases not matched to a gene: 6. Written as DNA, the CDR3 is TGTGCCAGCAGCTCCCGGGAGGGCCGGGATACGCAGTATTTT. It is translated as CASSSREGRDTQYF.

This chain connects TRBV2 to TRBJ2-2; D not resolved. Germline loops: CDR1 SNHLY, CDR2 FYNNEI. V was clipped by 0 bases and J by 6 bases, with 11 bases between them. This CDR3 region has 15 residues. The CDR3 loop is CASSEANTYSGELFF. The DNA for the CDR3 is TGTGCCAGCAGTGAAGCGAATACGTATTCCGGGGAGCTGTTTTTT.

This clonotype turned up a few times. The chain is built from TRBV5-6 and TRBJ2-3; unclear D gene. Deletions cut 0 bases from V and 2 bases from J, with 7 bases between. CDR3 length: 14 residues. Germline V lookup: CDR1 SGHDT, CDR2 YYEEEE. The CDR3 loop reads CASSLVSHTDTQYF. CDR3 coding DNA: TGTGCCAGCAGCTTGGTCAGCCACACAGATACGCAGTATTTT.

The rearrangement links TRBV10-3 to TRBJ2-3; a weak D match, TRBD1 (6 bases). CDR1 and CDR2 (germline): ENHRY, SYGVKD. The CDR3 contains 16 residues. V was shortened by 3 bases and J by 2 bases, with 15 bases between the two germline ends. The CDR3 loop is CAISESSGGLTDTQYF. CDR3 nucleotide sequence: TGTGCCATCAGTGAAAGTAGTGGGGGCCTCACAGATACGCAGTATTTT.

The rearrangement joins TRBV9 to TRBJ2-3; D call uncertain. Germline V gene lookup returns CDR1 SGDLS and CDR2 YYNGEE. The CDR3 is made up of 15 amino acids. Trimming stripped 0 bases from V and 0 bases from J, with 8 bases between. CDR3 in amino acids: CASSVGSSSTDTQYF. The CDR3 bases are TGTGCCAGCAGCGTAGGGAGTAGCAGCACAGATACGCAGTATTTT.

The genes are TRBV5-1 and TRBJ1-2, with D perhaps matching TRBD1 (5 bases). V was pared by 5 bases and J by 5 bases, with 16 bases between. This CDR3 is 14 amino acids long. The V gene's germline CDR1 is SGHRS and CDR2 YFSETQ. The CDR3: CASRMDDGGYGYTF. The CDR3 DNA follows: TGCGCCAGCAGGATGGACGACGGGGGATATGGCTACACCTTC.

The table lists this clonotype with a few counts. The chain links TRBV6-2 or TRBV6-3 to TRBJ2-2; D gene unclear. The CDR3 is 15 residues long. The V gene lost 6 bases and the J gene lost 7 bases, with 18 bases spanning the gap. The germline V gene has CDR1 MNHEY and CDR2 SVGEGT. CDR3 in DNA: TGTGCCAGCAGGGATCCCGGGCCCTCAGGCGGGGAGCTGTTTTTT. It is translated as CASRDPGPSGGELFF.

This clonotype was seen more than once but under ten times. V gene TRBV5-1 combines with J gene TRBJ2-1, with TRBD2 identical over 11 bases. CDR1 SGHRS and CDR2 YFSETQ come from the germline V gene. The trim removed 0 bases at V and 8 bases at J, leaving 4 bases unmatched. The CDR3 runs to 15 residues. The CDR3 sequence is CASSLVAGGPDEQFF. The CDR3 nucleotides are TGCGCCAGCAGCTTGGTAGCGGGAGGGCCCGATGAGCAGTTCTTC.

This clonotype was counted at least ten times. The V call is TRBV5-1, the J call TRBJ1-1; possibly TRBD1 for D (5 bases). CDR1 and CDR2 (germline): SGHRS, YFSETQ. Trimming left V 4 bases short and J 4 bases short, with 20 bases between. The CDR3 extends over 16 amino acids. The CDR3 sequence: CASSPEPGPGGTEAFF. CDR3 nucleotides: TGCGCCAGCAGCCCCGAGCCGGGACCCGGGGGCACTGAAGCTTTCTTT.

There are a few counts of this clonotype. The V call is TRBV20-1, the J call TRBJ2-5; the D gene is possibly TRBD2 (6 bases). The ends were cut back, 6 bases at V and 5 bases at J, with 22 bases in the middle. This CDR3 contains 15 residues. Per germline, CDR1 DFQATT and CDR2 SNEGSKA (reference sequence). DNA of the CDR3: TGCAGTGCCATCTCTAGCGTGGCTTTAGTGGAGACCCAGTACTTC. Translated, it gives CSAISSVALVETQYF.

The rearrangement uses TRBV6-5 and TRBJ1-5; 9 nucleotides line up with TRBD1. CDR3 length equals 14 residues. Germline CDR1 is MNHEY and CDR2 is SVGAGI. The V segment lost 6 bases and the J segment 9 bases; nucleotides outside the gene matches: 9. In nucleotides, the CDR3 is TGTGCCAGCAGCCGTACAGGGGGCCAGAGGCCCCAGCATTTT. Its translation: CASSRTGGQRPQHF.

This clonotype appeared many times. CDR3 nucleotides: TGCAGCGTTAGGACAGGCCAGATCACCGGGGAGCTGTTTTTT. Encoded protein: CSVRTGQITGELFF. The J gene is TRBJ2-2, the V gene TRBV29-1; 7 positions agree with TRBD1. After removal of 5 bases from V and 4 bases from J, the junction contained 7 bases not matched to a gene. Germline CDR1 reads SQVTM; CDR2 reads ANQGSEA. There are 14 residues in the CDR3.

The V gene is TRBV5-1, the J gene TRBJ2-5, with 9 positions matching TRBD2. CDR1 is SGHRS, CDR2 YFSETQ, per germline. V shed 2 bases, J shed 2 bases, and the junction held 4 bases outside the gene matches. The CDR3 is made up of 15 amino acids. CDR3 amino acids: CASSLRLAGQETQYF. CDR3 in DNA: TGCGCCAGCAGCTTACGCCTAGCGGGACAAGAGACCCAGTACTTC.

The chain has TRBV29-1 and TRBJ1-4; 7 bases map to TRBD1. The CDR3 is made up of 14 amino acids. In germline, CDR1 is SQVTM, CDR2 ANQGSEA. With V trimmed by 4 bases and J by 8 bases, 10 bases remained unmatched. In DNA form, the CDR3 reads TGCAGCGTTGCCGTCGGGACAGCGGGGGAAAAACTGTTTTTT. It codes for CSVAVGTAGEKLFF.

This clonotype was seen repeatedly, ten times or more. This chain connects TRBV29-1 to TRBJ2-7, with 7 bases matching TRBD2. V gave up 7 bases and J gave up 3 bases; unmatched junction bases: 9. This CDR3 contains 13 residues. Germline loops: CDR1 SQVTM, CDR2 ANQGSEA. This CDR3 is CSAISGIGYEQYF. The CDR3 coding sequence is TGCAGCGCTATCAGCGGGATCGGCTACGAGCAGTACTTC.

This clonotype was seen a handful of times. J is TRBJ2-1 and V is TRBV7-6; 13 nucleotides align to TRBD2. The CDR3 consists of 18 residues. Trimming took 5 bases from V and 6 from J; bases not matched to a gene: 13. CDR1 and CDR2 from the germline V gene are SGHVS and FNYEAQ. The CDR3 protein is CASSLRGTSGRAGNEQFF. The CDR3 nucleotides read TGTGCCAGCAGCCTGCGCGGTACTAGCGGGAGGGCCGGCAATGAGCAGTTCTTC.